This is a list of T cell receptor beta chains from one sample in a study of shared clonotypes between healthy human individuals. Sequencing was performed with immunoSEQ multiplex PCR; in TCRdb, only in-frame clones are kept and a portion is missing. This sample has approximately 2,300,000 clones, with around 90% found just once. Specimen: naive CD4+ T cells from PBMCs. Source of these receptors: a man younger than 30 in good health. Some clones in this sample may be carry-over from other donors' samples. The CDR3 runs from the conserved cysteine through the conserved F or W. Fields, in order: D gene, V gene, J gene, CDR3 protein. D genes are given only for firm matches.

-	TRBV30	TRBJ2-1	CAWSVRGHEQFF
-	TRBV6-6	TRBJ2-3	CASSTLHGDTQYF
-	TRBV7-2	TRBJ1-2	CASSSLHRYGYTF
-	TRBV7-2	TRBJ2-7	CASSLLGHVGEQYF
-	TRBV19	TRBJ1-2	CASIAAGPAFPAGYTF
-	TRBV6-6	TRBJ2-1	CASTAIGSYNEQFF
-	TRBV5-4	TRBJ2-2	CASSSARATGELFF
-	TRBV29-1	TRBJ2-1	CSSLLRDGFYNEQFF
-	TRBV30	TRBJ2-7	CAWDGKGRFYEQYF
TRBD1	TRBV18	TRBJ2-2	CASSPRTGTNTGELFF
-	TRBV28	TRBJ1-3	CASSGSAPNTIYF
-	TRBV9	TRBJ2-7	CASSAKGQSHEQYF
-	TRBV10-3	TRBJ2-3	CAISGRTGTDTQYF
-	TRBV5-8	TRBJ2-7	CASSLVVRSYEQYF
TRBD2	TRBV5-1	TRBJ2-3	CASSLPSGSSTDTQYF
-	TRBV5-4	TRBJ2-7	CASSLPTSYEQYF
-	TRBV6-1	TRBJ2-3	CASSAGDTQYF
-	TRBV27	TRBJ2-3	CASSLGSDTQYF
TRBD1	TRBV28	TRBJ1-4	CASSPGTADNEKLFF
-	TRBV11-2	TRBJ2-4	CASSLGRGLGAKNIQYF
-	TRBV7-3	TRBJ1-1	CASSLYSTNTEAFF
-	TRBV19	TRBJ2-3	CASSILLATTDTQYF
-	TRBV18	TRBJ2-3	CASSPLPLASSGTDTQYF
-	TRBV7-7	TRBJ2-1	CASSFLAPYSNEQFF
-	TRBV4-3	TRBJ2-3	CASSQGWGTRTDTQYF
-	TRBV27	TRBJ2-5	CASSLGWGLVQETQYF
-	TRBV2	-	CASSVLGGYEQYF
-	TRBV19	TRBJ2-1	CASRQNGPPIRGEQFF
-	TRBV14	TRBJ1-2	CASSQDMGARYGYTF
TRBD2	TRBV18	TRBJ2-1	CASSPRLAGRNEQFF
TRBD1	TRBV5-8	TRBJ2-7	CASSPPRDRGFYEQYF